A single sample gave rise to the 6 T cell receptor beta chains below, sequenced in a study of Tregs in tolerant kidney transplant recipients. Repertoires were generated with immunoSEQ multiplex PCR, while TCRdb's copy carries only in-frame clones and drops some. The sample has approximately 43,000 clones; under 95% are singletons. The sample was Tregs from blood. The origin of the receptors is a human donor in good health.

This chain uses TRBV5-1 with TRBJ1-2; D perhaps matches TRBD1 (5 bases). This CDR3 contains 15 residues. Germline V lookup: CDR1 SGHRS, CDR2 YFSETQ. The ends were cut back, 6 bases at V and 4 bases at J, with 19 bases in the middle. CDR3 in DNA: TGCGCCAGCACCCCGTCCGGGAGGGGTGGCTATGGCTACACCTTC. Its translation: CASTPSGRGGYGYTF.

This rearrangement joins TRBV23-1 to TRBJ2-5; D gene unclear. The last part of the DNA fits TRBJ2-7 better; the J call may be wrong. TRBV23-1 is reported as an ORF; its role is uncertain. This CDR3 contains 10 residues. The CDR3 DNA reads TGCGCCAGCAGTCTTTACGAGCAGTACTTC. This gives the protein CASSLYEQYF.

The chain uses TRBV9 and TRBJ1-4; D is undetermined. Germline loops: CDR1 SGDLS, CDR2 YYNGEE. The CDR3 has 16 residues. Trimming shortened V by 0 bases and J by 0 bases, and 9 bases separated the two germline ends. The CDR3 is CASSVGPGTTNEKLFF. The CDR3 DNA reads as TGTGCCAGCAGCGTAGGGCCGGGGACAACTAATGAAAAACTGTTTTTT. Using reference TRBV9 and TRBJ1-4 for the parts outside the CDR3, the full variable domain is DSGVTQTPKHLITATGQRVTLRCSPRSGDLSVYWYQQSLDQGLQFLIQYYNGEERAKGNILERFSAQQFPDLHSELNLSSLELGDSALYFCASSVGPGTTNEKLFFGSGTQLSVL.

The CDR3 bases are TGTGCCAGCAGTTTACACGGGGGGGACTACGAGCAGTACTTC. Translation: CASSLHGGDYEQYF. V and J are TRBV28 and TRBJ2-7; 8 nucleotides align to TRBD2. The V segment lost 2 bases and the J segment 3 bases; nucleotides outside the gene matches: 3. The CDR3 loop spans 14 amino acids. Germline CDR1 MDHEN, CDR2 SYDVKM.

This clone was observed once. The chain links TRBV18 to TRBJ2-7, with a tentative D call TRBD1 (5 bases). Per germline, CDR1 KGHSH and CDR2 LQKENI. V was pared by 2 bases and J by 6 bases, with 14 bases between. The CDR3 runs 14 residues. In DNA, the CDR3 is TGTGCCAGCTCACCAGGGGCCCAGCGAGGCGAGCAGTACTTC. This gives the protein CASSPGAQRGEQYF.

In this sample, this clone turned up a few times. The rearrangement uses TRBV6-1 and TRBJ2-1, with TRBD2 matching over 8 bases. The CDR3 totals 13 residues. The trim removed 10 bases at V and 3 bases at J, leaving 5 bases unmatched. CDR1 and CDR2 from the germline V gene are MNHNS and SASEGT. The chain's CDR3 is CATSLADYNEQFF. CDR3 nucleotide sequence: TGTGCCACCTCACTAGCGGACTACAATGAGCAGTTCTTC.